This paragraph covers one T cell receptor (beta chain) sequence. Its antigen is currently unknown. The germline V gene encodes CDR1 SGHTA and CDR2 FQGNSA. Trimming took 5 bases from V and 4 from J; bases not matched to a gene: 7. The CDR3 has 16 residues. This specimen comes from a study of beta chain features in type 1 diabetes. The whole isolated RNA underwent reverse transcription, so sequencing captured expressed TCRB transcripts. Generated by immunoSEQ multiplex PCR, the TCRdb table keeps only in-frame clones and is missing some. The data show a few hundred thousand clones, about 15% seen once. Study results and caveats: Within each of all four CD4+ subsets, Type 1 diabetes patients had TCRB CDR3s that were moderately but significantly shorter.

The clonotype comes from a man in his thirties or forties in good health. The sample consisted of naive CD4+ T cells from blood. The V and J genes are TRBV7-2 and TRBJ2-1; the match to TRBD2 covers 11 bases. Here the CDR3 reads CASSPLAGAWYNEQFF. CDR3 nucleotides: TGTGCCAGCAGCCCACTAGCGGGAGCGTGGTACAATGAGCAGTTCTTC.